This paragraph reports one T cell receptor (beta chain). TCR beta CDR3 regions were amplified from RNA. Primed by the HTBI set, a first-round RT-PCR was run on the TCR CDR3. TCRdb ran MiXCR on the multiplex PCR reads and lists one entry per CDR3 protein. The data show 530,000 or so distinct CDR3 sequences, around a quarter seen once. The germline V and J ends were trimmed by 6 bases and 2 bases, with 13 bases remaining between them. The CDR3 is 14 residues long. The germline CDR1 and CDR2 sequences are MNHNS and SASEGT. This sample is part of a study of T cells in Graves' hyperthyroidism and ophthalmopathy. Across the whole study: The blood sample was taken at first diagnosis, before treatment began.

Ophthalmopathy cases scored 3 or more on the Clinical Activity Score and 4 or more on NOSPECS grade, with duration below 3 months. It was around 10 ml of fresh peripheral blood that supplied the PBMCs. This TCR was recovered from a young woman with Graves' ophthalmopathy. The rearrangement links TRBV6-1 to TRBJ1-1; D uncertain. The sequenced material came from blood. CDR3 coding DNA: TGTGCCAGCAGAATGTTAGAGTATAACACTGAAGCTTTCTTT. Its translation is CASRMLEYNTEAFF.